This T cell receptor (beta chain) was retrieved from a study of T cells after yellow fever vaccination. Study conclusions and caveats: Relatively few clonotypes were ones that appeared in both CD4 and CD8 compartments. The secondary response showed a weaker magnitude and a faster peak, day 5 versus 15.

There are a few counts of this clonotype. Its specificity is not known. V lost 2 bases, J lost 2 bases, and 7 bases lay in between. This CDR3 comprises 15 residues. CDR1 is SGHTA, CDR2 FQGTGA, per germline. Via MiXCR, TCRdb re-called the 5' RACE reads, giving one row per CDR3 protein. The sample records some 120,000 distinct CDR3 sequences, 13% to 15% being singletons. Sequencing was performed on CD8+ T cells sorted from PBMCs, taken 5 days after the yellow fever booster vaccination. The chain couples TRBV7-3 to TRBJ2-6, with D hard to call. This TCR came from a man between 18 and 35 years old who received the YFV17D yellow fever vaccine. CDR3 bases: TGTGCCAGCAGCTTAGGATCGCCTGGGGCCAACGTCCTGACTTTC. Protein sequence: CASSLGSPGANVLTF.